This entry lists 2 T cell receptor beta chains sequenced from one sample in a study of blood T cell repertoires in COVID-19 (TCRdb year 2020). The method behind the library was the immunoSEQ multiplex PCR assay. TCRdb limited this immuneACCESS table to in-frame rearrangements with V and J called. A share of clones is missing; checked studies link under half to unresolved V genes, and the rest is unexplained. The sample has approximately 390,000 clones on record, just under 90% of them singletons. In total, the top ten clones hold 10% of the sample. The specimen was PBMCs or T cells enriched from blood (not recorded which). These receptors all come from a woman aged 50 to 65 who had recovered from COVID-19.

The chain uses TRBV7-9 and TRBJ1-4; TRBD1 might be the D (5 bases). Germline V gene lookup returns CDR1 SEHNR and CDR2 FQNEAQ (reference sequence). V gave up 5 bases and J gave up 7 bases, with 11 bases separating them. The CDR3 consists of 13 residues. The CDR3 spells CASSRGSSEKLFF. CDR3 coding DNA: TGTGCCAGCAGCCGGGGGTCGAGTGAAAAACTGTTTTTT.

The rearrangement joins TRBV11-2 to TRBJ2-3; 10 bases line up with TRBD2. The germline V gene encodes CDR1 SGHAT and CDR2 FQNNGV. CDR3 size: 17 residues. V was pared by 1 base and J by 5 bases, with 9 bases of the junction left unmatched. The CDR3 is CASSLGGRASGGDTQYF. DNA for the CDR3: TGTGCCAGCAGCTTAGGGGGCCGGGCTAGCGGGGGAGATACGCAGTATTTT. Complete variable domain (other parts from reference TRBV11-2 and TRBJ2-3): EAGVAQSPRYKIIEKRQSVAFWCNPISGHATLYWYQQILGQGPKLLIQFQNNGVVDDSQLPKDRFSAERLKGVDSTLKIQPAKLEDSAVYLCASSLGGRASGGDTQYFGPGTRLTVL.